These T cell receptor beta chains were read from a single sample in a study of neurological immune-mediated disorders. TCRdb re-analysed the 5' RACE reads in MiXCR, keeping a single row per CDR3 protein. The sample lists tens of thousands of distinct CDR3 sequences, 4% to 6% occurring once. The sequencing sample was made of PBMCs. These receptors were obtained from a man aged 18 to 29 with multiple sclerosis. Each CDR3 is given with its conserved first and last residue.

TRBJ2-6 TRBV2 CASRMGQFSGANVLTF
TRBJ1-1 TRBV10-3 CATLSTPRTEAFF
TRBJ2-7 TRBV12-3/TRBV12-4 CASSSGLAGLTYEQYF
TRBJ1-2 TRBV5-5 CASSLGRADYGYTF
TRBJ2-1 TRBV15 CATSTSGPSILRFNEQFF
TRBJ1-6 TRBV11-2 CASSYRQGGNSPLHF
TRBJ2-3 TRBV9 CASSVGIGSTRTDTQYF
TRBJ2-7 TRBV9 CASSVVPSSHEQYF
TRBJ1-3 TRBV6-1 CATVGQSSGNTIYF
TRBJ1-4 TRBV18 CASSPSIRVAELFF
TRBJ1-5 TRBV5-6 CASSSGTGGFQPQNF
TRBJ1-6 TRBV5-1 CASSSTPRTVVDSPLHF
TRBJ1-6 TRBV20-1 CSARDEAGYNSPLHF
TRBJ2-1 TRBV20-1 CSASSLGNEQFF
TRBJ2-2 TRBV7-2 CASSSEAWAGELFF
TRBJ1-5 TRBV20-1 CSASKGLGNQPQHF
TRBJ1-1 TRBV5-1 CASSLYIGGAAEAFF
TRBJ2-3 TRBV7-8 CASSLPISLPGQGTDTQYF
TRBJ2-3 TRBV20-1 CRAHPGGTTDTQYF
TRBJ2-3 TRBV2 CASSVLALSSDTQYF
TRBJ2-1 TRBV25-1 CASSEPNRGPGEQFF
TRBJ1-2 TRBV29-1 CSVGGTGEGYTF
TRBJ1-1 TRBV5-1 CASSPVTGKMNTEAFF